A selection of T cell receptor beta chains follows, all from one sample in a study of T-cell memory formation after mild COVID-19. TCRdb reprocessed the 5' RACE reads with MiXCR, giving one entry per CDR3 protein. The sample has about half a million distinct CDR3 sequences, about 20% seen once. Sequenced input: PBMCs or a T cell subset sorted from them (not recorded which). These TCRs come from an adult woman who had mild COVID-19 (a few samples of this study predate the infection). Cell type and time point are not known. Both conserved end residues are part of each CDR3. The order of the fields is clone size, J gene, V gene, D gene, CDR3 DNA, CDR3 protein. The D gene is left open where the match is weak. The size of a clone is reported for some rows only, either as once, few or many, or as a class for expanded clones.

clone size: NA
J gene: TRBJ2-7
V gene: TRBV4-2
D gene: TRBD2
CDR3 DNA: TGTGCCAGCAGCCAAGATCGGGGGGTCTACGAGCAGTACTTC
CDR3 protein: CASSQDRGVYEQYF

clone size: NA
J gene: TRBJ1-1
V gene: TRBV6-4
D gene: NA
CDR3 DNA: TGTGCCAGCAGCCCGGACAGATTCCCACGCGCAAACACTGAAGCTTTCTTT
CDR3 protein: CASSPDRFPRANTEAFF

clone size: few
J gene: TRBJ2-3
V gene: TRBV6-6
D gene: TRBD2
CDR3 DNA: TGTGCCAGCAGGAGAGCGGGGGGGAGCACAGATACGCAGTATTTT
CDR3 protein: CASRRAGGSTDTQYF

clone size: few
J gene: TRBJ1-1
V gene: TRBV6-6
D gene: TRBD1
CDR3 DNA: TGTGCCAGCAGTTACAGACAGGGTGCTTATCCGAACACTGAAGCTTTCTTT
CDR3 protein: CASSYRQGAYPNTEAFF

clone size: NA
J gene: TRBJ2-1
V gene: TRBV29-1
D gene: TRBD2
CDR3 DNA: TGCAGCGTTGAACGGGTAGCGGGGTCCAATGAGCAGTTCTTC
CDR3 protein: CSVERVAGSNEQFF

clone size: NA
J gene: TRBJ2-4
V gene: TRBV30
D gene: TRBD1
CDR3 DNA: TGTGCCTGGAGTGTAAATCCGGGACAGGGGGCCAAAAACATTCAGTACTTC
CDR3 protein: CAWSVNPGQGAKNIQYF

clone size: few
J gene: TRBJ2-2
V gene: TRBV4-3
D gene: NA
CDR3 DNA: TGCGCCAGCAGCCAAAAGGGTACCGGGGAGCTGTTTTTT
CDR3 protein: CASSQKGTGELFF

clone size: NA
J gene: TRBJ2-5
V gene: TRBV11-2
D gene: TRBD2
CDR3 DNA: TGTGCCAGCAGCTCGGGACTAGCGGACCAAGAGACCCAGTACTTC
CDR3 protein: CASSSGLADQETQYF

clone size: few
J gene: TRBJ1-1
V gene: TRBV11-2
D gene: NA
CDR3 DNA: TGTGCCAGCAGCTCCCTGGGCGGGGTAGAGACTGAAGCTTTCTTT
CDR3 protein: CASSSLGGVETEAFF

clone size: NA
J gene: TRBJ2-3
V gene: TRBV20-1
D gene: NA
CDR3 DNA: TGCAGTCCGGGATACACAGATACGCAGTATTTT
CDR3 protein: CSPGYTDTQYF

clone size: NA
J gene: TRBJ2-3
V gene: TRBV11-3
D gene: TRBD2
CDR3 DNA: TGTGCCAGCAGGCCGACTAGCGGGGTGTATCCACTTTTT
CDR3 protein: CASRPTSGVYPLF

clone size: NA
J gene: TRBJ2-3
V gene: TRBV7-8
D gene: TRBD2
CDR3 DNA: TGTGCCAGCAGCTTAGCGCGCCTAGCGGGAGCTAGAGGCACAGATACGCAGTATTTT
CDR3 protein: CASSLARLAGARGTDTQYF

clone size: few
J gene: TRBJ2-1
V gene: TRBV7-8
D gene: NA
CDR3 DNA: TGTGCCAGCAGCTTAGGTAGAGCGGCTCCCACCTACAATGAGCAGTTCTTC
CDR3 protein: CASSLGRAAPTYNEQFF

clone size: few
J gene: TRBJ2-1
V gene: TRBV4-2
D gene: TRBD2
CDR3 DNA: TGTGCCAGCAGCCAAGTGGCTAGCGGGGGCCCCTCCAGTAATGAGCAGTTCTTC
CDR3 protein: CASSQVASGGPSSNEQFF

clone size: few
J gene: TRBJ2-3
V gene: TRBV5-4
D gene: TRBD2
CDR3 DNA: TGTGCCAGCAGCAATATAGCGGGGGGGCGAACAGATACGCAGTATTTT
CDR3 protein: CASSNIAGGRTDTQYF

clone size: many
J gene: TRBJ2-1
V gene: TRBV12-3/TRBV12-4
D gene: TRBD2
CDR3 DNA: TGTGCCAGCAGTTTAATAGCGGGGGGAGATGAGCAGTTCTTC
CDR3 protein: CASSLIAGGDEQFF

clone size: few
J gene: TRBJ2-5
V gene: TRBV18
D gene: NA
CDR3 DNA: TGTGCCAGCTCACCAGGCCCCAGCCAAGAGACCCAGTACTTC
CDR3 protein: CASSPGPSQETQYF

clone size: many
J gene: TRBJ2-1
V gene: TRBV7-3
D gene: TRBD1
CDR3 DNA: TGTGCCAGCAGCTTAACAGGGGGCGCGTTCAATGAGCAGTTCTTC
CDR3 protein: CASSLTGGAFNEQFF

clone size: NA
J gene: TRBJ2-4
V gene: TRBV11-3
D gene: NA
CDR3 DNA: TGTGCCAGCAGTTATCAACTGGGGACGGGCAGACTAGCCAAAAACATTCAGTACTTC
CDR3 protein: CASSYQLGTGRLAKNIQYF

clone size: many
J gene: TRBJ2-7
V gene: TRBV27
D gene: TRBD1
CDR3 DNA: TGTGCCAGCAGTTCCTACGTCTCCGGGACAGACTACGAGCAGTACTTC
CDR3 protein: CASSSYVSGTDYEQYF

clone size: few
J gene: TRBJ2-1
V gene: TRBV6-2/TRBV6-3
D gene: NA
CDR3 DNA: TGTGCCAGCAGTCTCCGGCGGGAATTCGATGAGCAGTTCTTC
CDR3 protein: CASSLRREFDEQFF

clone size: NA
J gene: TRBJ2-2
V gene: TRBV4-2
D gene: NA
CDR3 DNA: TGTGCCAGCAGCCAAGTTGGGGGGAGGATAACCGGGGAGCTGTTTTTT
CDR3 protein: CASSQVGGRITGELFF

clone size: NA
J gene: TRBJ2-7
V gene: TRBV12-3/TRBV12-4
D gene: TRBD1
CDR3 DNA: TGTGCCAGCACACTTTCCTCCAGGGGGGAGCAGTACTTC
CDR3 protein: CASTLSSRGEQYF

clone size: once
J gene: TRBJ1-2
V gene: TRBV7-8
D gene: NA
CDR3 DNA: TGTGCCAGCAGCTTAGCTCTGGGCCGGGACTATGGCTACACCTTC
CDR3 protein: CASSLALGRDYGYTF

clone size: many
J gene: TRBJ2-3
V gene: TRBV5-1
D gene: NA
CDR3 DNA: TGCGCCAGCAGCTTGTCTCCAGGGGCTGGAGATACGCAGTATTTT
CDR3 protein: CASSLSPGAGDTQYF

clone size: few
J gene: TRBJ2-7
V gene: TRBV30
D gene: NA
CDR3 DNA: TGTGCCTGGAGTGTAGGGATCGGAGTCTACGAGCAGTACTTC
CDR3 protein: CAWSVGIGVYEQYF

clone size: few
J gene: TRBJ2-7
V gene: TRBV4-2
D gene: TRBD2
CDR3 DNA: TGTGCCAGCAGCTCCCAGACTAGCGGGAGGAACGAGCAGTACTTC
CDR3 protein: CASSSQTSGRNEQYF

clone size: few
J gene: TRBJ2-7
V gene: TRBV5-1
D gene: NA
CDR3 DNA: TGCGCCAGCAGCTTGGAGTCGGCACTCTACGAGCAGTACTTC
CDR3 protein: CASSLESALYEQYF

clone size: few
J gene: TRBJ2-5
V gene: TRBV11-2
D gene: NA
CDR3 DNA: TGTGCCAGCAGCTTAGGAGGGGGGGCTGGCTTTTGGGAGACCCAGTACTTC
CDR3 protein: CASSLGGGAGFWETQYF

clone size: few
J gene: TRBJ2-5
V gene: TRBV20-1
D gene: NA
CDR3 DNA: TGCAGTGCTAGCGCAGTTGCGAGGGGAGAGACCCAGTACTTC
CDR3 protein: CSASAVARGETQYF

clone size: few
J gene: TRBJ2-3
V gene: TRBV9
D gene: TRBD1
CDR3 DNA: TGTGCCAGCAGCACAACCGGGACAGGGTCTGATACGCAGTATTTT
CDR3 protein: CASSTTGTGSDTQYF

clone size: few
J gene: TRBJ2-1
V gene: TRBV15
D gene: TRBD2
CDR3 DNA: TGTGCCACCAGCCTCCCACCGGGGACTAGCGGGTACAATGAGCAGTTCTTC
CDR3 protein: CATSLPPGTSGYNEQFF

clone size: many
J gene: TRBJ2-5
V gene: TRBV7-2
D gene: NA
CDR3 DNA: TGTGCCAGCAGCCATGGGTTAGAACAAGAGACCCAGTACTTC
CDR3 protein: CASSHGLEQETQYF

clone size: few
J gene: TRBJ2-3
V gene: TRBV10-3
D gene: NA
CDR3 DNA: TGTGCCATCAGTGACGGCAGGGTCTCGGATACGCAGTATTTT
CDR3 protein: CAISDGRVSDTQYF

clone size: NA
J gene: TRBJ1-1
V gene: TRBV5-1
D gene: NA
CDR3 DNA: TGCGCCAGCAGCTTGGGTTTCGGGAAGGGTGTAACGATATCGAACACTGAAGCTTTCTTT
CDR3 protein: CASSLGFGKGVTISNTEAFF

clone size: few
J gene: TRBJ2-7
V gene: TRBV6-2/TRBV6-3
D gene: NA
CDR3 DNA: TGTGCCAGCAGTTACTATGGGGATTCCTACGAGCAGTACTTC
CDR3 protein: CASSYYGDSYEQYF